Each of the 20 T cell receptor beta chains below was sequenced from the same sample in a study of control samples from healthy donors and cancer patients. The assay was immunoSEQ multiplex PCR, and TCRdb's table has in-frame clones only and misses some. Of about 150,000 clones listed, roughly 89% are singletons. The sample comprised blood. The receptors here all came from a man younger than 45 in good health.

This clone was seen only a few times. The rearrangement uses TRBV27 and TRBJ1-1; 7 bases match TRBD1. The CDR3 has 12 amino acids. Germline CDR1 and CDR2: MNHEY and SMNVEV (reference sequence). Trimming removed 6 bases from V and 5 bases from J; junction bases left unmatched: 3. In DNA form, the CDR3 reads TGTGCCAGCAGGGCAGGGGGAACTGAAGCTTTCTTT. Protein sequence: CASRAGGTEAFF.

The chain combines TRBV13 with TRBJ1-2, with TRBD1 matching over 8 bases. CDR1 is PRHDT and CDR2 is FYEKMQ in the germline V gene (reference sequence). Trimming cost V 2 bases and J 6 bases; bases outside gene matches: 11. CDR3 length equals 16 residues. The chain's CDR3 is CASSLFTGGDWDGYTF. Written as DNA, the CDR3 is TGTGCCAGCAGCTTATTTACAGGGGGGGACTGGGATGGCTACACCTTC.

The chain employs TRBV6-5 and TRBJ2-7, with D possibly matching TRBD1 (5 bases). Germline assignment: CDR1 MNHEY and CDR2 SVGAGI. This CDR3 has 13 residues. The CDR3 DNA follows: TGTGCTACTATTGACAGTCTAACCTACGAGCAGTACTTC. Encoded protein: CATIDSLTYEQYF.

The chain carries TRBV28 and TRBJ2-2; D not resolved. The CDR3 runs to 13 residues. V was shortened by 2 bases and J by 2 bases, with 3 bases between the two germline ends. Germline CDR1 MDHEN, CDR2 SYDVKM. The CDR3 is CASSLDNTGELFF. The DNA for the CDR3 is TGTGCCAGCAGTTTAGACAACACCGGGGAGCTGTTTTTT.

V usage is TRBV4-3 and J usage is TRBJ1-2; D unclear. The CDR3 consists of 13 residues. Germline CDR1 LGHNA, CDR2 YSLEER. V was pared by 0 bases and J by 6 bases, with 8 bases between. The CDR3 reads CASSQDRLDGYTF. In DNA form, the CDR3 reads TGCGCCAGCAGCCAAGATCGGTTGGATGGCTACACCTTC.

The CDR3 spells CASSEQDTYEQYF. For the CDR3, the DNA is TGTGCCAGTAGTGAACAGGATACCTACGAGCAGTACTTC. The chain uses TRBV19 and TRBJ2-7, with TRBD1 as a possible D gene (5 bases). The V and J ends lost 5 bases and 2 bases respectively, with 10 bases between them. The CDR3 is 13 amino acids. CDR1 is LNHDA, CDR2 SQIVND, per germline (reference sequence).

V gene TRBV3-1 (or the pseudogene TRBV3-2) combines with J gene TRBJ2-2, with a possible D match to TRBD2 (6 bases). V was cut by 1 base and J by 4 bases, with 10 bases left in between. Germline V gene lookup returns CDR1 LGHDT and CDR2 YNNKEL (reference sequence). The CDR3 extends over 15 amino acids. The CDR3 DNA is TGTGCCAGCAGCCAAGCGGGGAGGACCACCGGGGAGCTGTTTTTT. It translates to CASSQAGRTTGELFF.

The V gene is TRBV24-1, the J gene TRBJ2-7, with TRBD2 identical over 10 bases. CDR1 and CDR2 (germline): KGHDR, SFDVKD. This CDR3 is 13 amino acids long. V was pared by 11 bases and J by 5 bases, with 8 bases of the junction left unmatched. CDR3 sequence (DNA): TGTGCCAGTGGAGGGACTAGCGCAAACGAGCAGTACTTC. Translated: CASGGTSANEQYF.

The chain joins TRBV6-5 to TRBJ1-3, with 7 nucleotides matching TRBD1. The CDR3 length is 14 residues. Trimming took 6 bases from V and 0 from J; bases not matched to a gene: 2. Germline V lookup: CDR1 MNHEY, CDR2 SVGAGI. For the CDR3, the DNA is TGTGCCAGCAGCAGGGGGGGCTCTGGAAACACCATATATTTT. Its translation: CASSRGGSGNTIYF.

The chain recombines TRBV5-5 with TRBJ2-5; 9 bases fit TRBD1. J lost 4 bases, V lost 3 bases, and 7 bases had no gene match. Germline CDR1 SGHKS, CDR2 YYEKEE (reference sequence). There are 15 residues in the CDR3. This CDR3 is CASSYYGTGTETQYF. The CDR3 bases are TGTGCCAGCAGCTACTATGGGACAGGGACAGAGACCCAGTACTTC.

The chain combines TRBV6-5 with TRBJ2-7; D may be TRBD2 (6 bases). Germline V gives CDR1 MNHEY, CDR2 SVGAGI. The CDR3 loop spans 15 amino acids. Between the trimmed V and J ends, which lost 0 bases and 3 bases, there was a span of 12 bases. For the CDR3, the DNA is TGTGCCAGCAGTTACTCGACTGAGGAGGGCTACGAGCAGTACTTC. Protein product: CASSYSTEEGYEQYF.

The V gene is TRBV19, the J gene TRBJ2-2; maybe TRBD1 (5 bases). Germline CDR1 LNHDA, CDR2 SQIVND (reference sequence). The CDR3 is made up of 14 amino acids. V lost 4 bases, J lost 5 bases, and 11 bases lay in between. CDR3 sequence reads: CASSRYRKTGELFF. Written as DNA, the CDR3 is TGTGCCAGTAGTAGGTACAGGAAGACCGGGGAGCTGTTTTTT.

Only one count was recorded for this clone. The rearrangement links TRBV6-2 or TRBV6-3 to TRBJ2-2, with D unresolved. The germline V gene encodes CDR1 MNHEY and CDR2 SVGEGT. This CDR3 has 13 residues. V was clipped by 5 bases and J by 3 bases, with 7 bases between them. The CDR3, as DNA: TGTGCCAGCAGTATAAGCTACACCGGGGAGCTGTTTTTT. Protein: CASSISYTGELFF.

This rearrangement joins TRBV5-1 to TRBJ1-2; possible D gene TRBD1, 5 bases. CDR3 size: 12 residues. Trimming removed 6 bases at V and 5 bases at J, with 11 bases between. CDR1 and CDR2 from the germline V gene are SGHRS and YFSETQ. For the CDR3, the DNA is TGCGCCAGCACCGGGACGGCGTATGGCTACACCTTC. It codes for CASTGTAYGYTF. The full variable domain, with the rest looked up from reference TRBV5-1 and TRBJ1-2, is KAGVTQTPRYLIKTRGQQVTLSCSPISGHRSVSWYQQTPGQGLQFLFEYFSETQRNKGNFPGRFSGRQFSNSRSEMNVSTLELGDSALYLCASTGTAYGYTFGSGTRLTVV.

J is TRBJ2-1 and V is TRBV7-7; possibly TRBD1 or TRBD2 for D (6 bases each). Germline CDR1 is SSHAT and CDR2 is FNYEAQ (reference sequence). Deletions cut 1 base from V and 6 bases from J, with 13 bases between. The CDR3 spans 15 residues. In nucleotides, the CDR3 is TGTGCCAGCAGCTTAGAAGGGGGGCCCCGCAATGAGCAGTTCTTC. Its protein is CASSLEGGPRNEQFF.

The J gene is TRBJ1-3, the V gene TRBV18, with TRBD1 as a possible D gene (5 bases). Trimming removed 2 bases from V and 2 bases from J, with 13 bases in between. The CDR3 length is 16 residues. Germline CDR1 reads KGHSH; CDR2 reads LQKENI. The CDR3 bases are TGTGCCAGCTCACCATTCCCCAGGGAGGCTGGAAACACCATATATTTT. Amino acids: CASSPFPREAGNTIYF.

The chain carries TRBV4-2 and TRBJ2-2; D call uncertain. The CDR3 totals 13 residues. V was shortened by 0 bases and J by 7 bases, with 6 bases between the two germline ends. CDR1 is LGHNA and CDR2 is YNFKEQ in the germline V gene. For the CDR3, the DNA is TGTGCCAGCAGCCAAGACGGTGGCGGGGAGCTGTTTTTT. Residues: CASSQDGGGELFF.

This chain joins TRBV3-1 (or the pseudogene TRBV3-2) and TRBJ1-5; D not resolved. Trimming cost V 3 bases and J 5 bases, with 8 bases left between them. There are 13 residues in the CDR3. Looked up from germline, CDR1 is LGHDT and CDR2 is YNNKEL (reference sequence). The CDR3 loop is CASSQVGDQPQHF. DNA of the CDR3: TGTGCCAGCAGCCAGGTTGGGGATCAGCCCCAGCATTTT.

This rearrangement joins TRBV6-6 to TRBJ2-7, with D possibly being TRBD1 or TRBD2 (5 bases each). The germline V and J ends were trimmed by 4 bases and 5 bases, with 9 bases remaining between them. The CDR3 consists of 12 residues. Germline V gene data show CDR1 as MNHNY and CDR2 as SVGAGI (reference sequence). Here the CDR3 DNA reads TGTGCCAGCAGTTGGGGGTCGGACGAGCAGTACTTC. This sequence encodes CASSWGSDEQYF.

The rearrangement uses TRBV11-2 and TRBJ2-7, with a tentative D call TRBD2 (6 bases). CDR3 length equals 16 residues. Trimming pared 2 bases from V and 3 bases from J, leaving 17 bases between. Per germline, CDR1 SGHAT and CDR2 FQNNGV. The CDR3 bases are TGTGCCAGCAGCTTAAAGAGTTTGCGGGAAGGCTACGAGCAGTACTTC. Translating it yields CASSLKSLREGYEQYF.